The source of this TCR beta chain is a study of naive and memory T cell subsets. About this clonotype itself: The antigen is not known.

Study-wide points: Findings for naive and memory subsets could not be checked against ground truth. Especially in CD8 cells, naive repertoires contained a few larger clonotypes, possibly CD45RA-re-expressing memory cells.

Two oligonucleotides, mixed equimolar, formed the beta constant-region primer covering TRBC1 and TRBC2. TCRdb reanalysed the UMI-ligation and nested PCR reads using MiXCR and keeps one entry per CDR3 protein. The sample lists approximately 140,000 distinct CDR3 sequences, about a sixth occurring once. The receptor was derived from a human donor in good health. The specimen sequenced was naive CD4+ T cells from blood.

Here the CDR3 DNA reads TGCAGTGCTAGAGATTTGGTTGGGGGAAGGGAAAAACTGTTTTTT. Protein product: CSARDLVGGREKLFF. The chain is built from TRBV20-1 and TRBJ1-4; weak D call: TRBD1 (5 bases). CDR1 is DFQATT, CDR2 SNEGSKA, per germline (reference sequence). The CDR3 is 15 residues long. V was clipped by 0 bases and J by 8 bases, with 16 bases between them.